A selection of T cell receptor beta chains follows, all from one sample in a study of cytomegalovirus exposure and HLA in healthy donors. The repertoire was sequenced with immunoSEQ multiplex PCR; TCRdb's copy has only in-frame clones and lacks some. The sample consists of about 200,000 clones, 65% to 85% of them appearing once. The sequenced sample consisted of PBMCs. The receptors come from a man in his fifties in good health and CMV-seronegative. Each CDR3 is given with its conserved first and last residue. A D gene is named only where the DNA matches it firmly. Rows give clone size only sometimes, using once, few, many, or a class for an expanded clone.

d_call: TRBD1
v_call: TRBV2
cdr3_length: 15
clone_size: NA
j_call: TRBJ1-3
cdr3_aa: CASKAGQGPGNTIYF
cdr3_nt: TGTGCCAGCAAAGCGGGACAGGGCCCTGGAAACACCATATATTTT

d_call: NA
v_call: TRBV2
cdr3_length: 15
clone_size: NA
j_call: TRBJ2-7
cdr3_aa: CASSEALGRSYEQYF
cdr3_nt: TGTGCCAGCAGTGAAGCGCTTGGGAGGTCCTACGAGCAGTACTTC

d_call: NA
v_call: TRBV4-1
cdr3_length: 14
clone_size: NA
j_call: TRBJ1-4
cdr3_aa: CASSQGLGGEKLFF
cdr3_nt: TGCGCCAGCAGCCAAGGACTCGGCGGGGAAAAACTGTTTTTT

d_call: NA
v_call: TRBV27
cdr3_length: 15
clone_size: NA
j_call: TRBJ1-1
cdr3_aa: CASSLYPTSVAEAFF
cdr3_nt: TGTGCCAGCAGTTTATACCCGACTTCAGTGGCTGAAGCTTTCTTT

d_call: TRBD1
v_call: TRBV27
cdr3_length: 17
clone_size: NA
j_call: TRBJ2-7
cdr3_aa: CASSPCPTGGPRCEQYF
cdr3_nt: TGTGCCAGCAGTCCTTGCCCTACAGGGGGACCTCGCTGCGAGCAGTACTTC

d_call: NA
v_call: TRBV29-1
cdr3_length: 12
clone_size: NA
j_call: TRBJ2-7
cdr3_aa: CSVVDLLYEQYF
cdr3_nt: TGCAGCGTTGTAGACTTGTTATACGAGCAGTACTTC

d_call: NA
v_call: TRBV5-1
cdr3_length: 13
clone_size: NA
j_call: TRBJ2-7
cdr3_aa: CASSLASSYEQYF
cdr3_nt: TGCGCCAGCAGCTTGGCCAGCTCCTACGAGCAGTACTTC

d_call: TRBD1
v_call: TRBV15
cdr3_length: 19
clone_size: few
j_call: TRBJ2-5
cdr3_aa: CATSRQSYRDRGGVKTQYF
cdr3_nt: TGTGCCACCAGCAGACAATCATACCGGGACAGGGGTGGGGTAAAGACCCAGTACTTC

d_call: NA
v_call: TRBV9
cdr3_length: 13
clone_size: NA
j_call: TRBJ2-2
cdr3_aa: CASSVEGAGELFF
cdr3_nt: TGTGCCAGCAGCGTAGAAGGAGCCGGGGAGCTGTTTTTT

d_call: NA
v_call: TRBV5-6
cdr3_length: 15
clone_size: few
j_call: TRBJ2-7
cdr3_aa: CASSLGAGLAYEQYF
cdr3_nt: TGTGCCAGCAGCTTGGGGGCAGGGCTCGCCTACGAGCAGTACTTC